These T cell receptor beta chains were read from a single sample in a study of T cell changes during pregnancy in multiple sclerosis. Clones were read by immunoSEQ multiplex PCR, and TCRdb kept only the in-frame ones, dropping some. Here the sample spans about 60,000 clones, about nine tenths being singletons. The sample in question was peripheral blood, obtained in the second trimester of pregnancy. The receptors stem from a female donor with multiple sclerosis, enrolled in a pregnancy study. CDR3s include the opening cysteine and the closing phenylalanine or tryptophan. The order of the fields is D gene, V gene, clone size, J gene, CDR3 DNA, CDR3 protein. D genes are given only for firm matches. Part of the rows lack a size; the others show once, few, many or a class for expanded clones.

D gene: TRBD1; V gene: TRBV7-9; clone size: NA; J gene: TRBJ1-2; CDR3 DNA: TGTGCCAGCAGGGGACAGAAGGTGTTTAACTATGGCTACACCTTC; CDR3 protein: CASRGQKVFNYGYTF
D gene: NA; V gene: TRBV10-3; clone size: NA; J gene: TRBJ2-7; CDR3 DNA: TGTGCCATCAGTGAGAGTTTCGCGAGGAGCTACGAGCAGTACTTC; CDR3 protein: CAISESFARSYEQYF
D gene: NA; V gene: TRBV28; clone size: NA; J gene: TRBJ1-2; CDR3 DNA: TGTGCCAGCAGTCCCGTTCCGGGGGACTATGGCTACACCTTC; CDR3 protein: CASSPVPGDYGYTF
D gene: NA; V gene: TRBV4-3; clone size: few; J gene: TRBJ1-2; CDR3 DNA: TGCGCCAGCAGCCAAGTGGTGACGCAGGGAGGCTATGGCTACACCTTC; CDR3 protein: CASSQVVTQGGYGYTF
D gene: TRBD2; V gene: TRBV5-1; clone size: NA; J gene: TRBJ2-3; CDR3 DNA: TGCGCCAGCAGCTTGGTGGGGGGGAGGACAGATACGCAGTATTTT; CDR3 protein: CASSLVGGRTDTQYF
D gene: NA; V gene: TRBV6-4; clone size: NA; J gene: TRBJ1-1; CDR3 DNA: TGTGCCAGCAGGGACAGAGACGTAGCTGTTAATGAAGCTTTCTTT; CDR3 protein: CASRDRDVAVNEAFF
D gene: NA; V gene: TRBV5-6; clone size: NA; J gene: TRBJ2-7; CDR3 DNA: TGTGCCAGCAGCTCTAGGCCTTACGAGCAGTACTTC; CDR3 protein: CASSSRPYEQYF
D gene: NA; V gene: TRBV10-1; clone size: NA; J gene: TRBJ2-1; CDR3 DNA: TGCGCCAGCAGTGAGTCGAGGAGGGGGGGCTACAATGAGCAGTTCTTC; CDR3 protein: CASSESRRGGYNEQFF
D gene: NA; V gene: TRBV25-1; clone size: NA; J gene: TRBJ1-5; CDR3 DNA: TGTGCCAGCAGTGAACACAGGGAGATGGGTCAGCCCCAGCATTTT; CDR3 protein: CASSEHREMGQPQHF
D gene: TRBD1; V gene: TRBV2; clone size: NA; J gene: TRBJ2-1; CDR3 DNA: TGTGCCAGCAGTGTAAGGGGGGACAGGGGGTGGAATGAGCAGTTCTTC; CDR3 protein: CASSVRGDRGWNEQFF
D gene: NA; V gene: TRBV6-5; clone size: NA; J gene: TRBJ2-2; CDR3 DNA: TGTGCCAGCAGGCTCGGTCACACCGGGGAGCTGTTTTTT; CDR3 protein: CASRLGHTGELFF
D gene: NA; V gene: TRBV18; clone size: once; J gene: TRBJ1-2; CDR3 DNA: TGTGCCAGCTCACCGGCGACAGGAGGCATCACTAACTATGGCTACACCTTC; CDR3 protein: CASSPATGGITNYGYTF
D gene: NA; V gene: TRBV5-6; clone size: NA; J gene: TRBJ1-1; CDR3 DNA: TGTGCCAGCAGCTCGTACACGCAGGTTAGGGGGGCTTTCTTT; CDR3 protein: CASSSYTQVRGAFF
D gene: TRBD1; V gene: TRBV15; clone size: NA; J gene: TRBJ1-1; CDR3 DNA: TGTGCCACCAGCAGAGATACAGGGGGCGGAGAAGCTTTCTTT; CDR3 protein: CATSRDTGGGEAFF
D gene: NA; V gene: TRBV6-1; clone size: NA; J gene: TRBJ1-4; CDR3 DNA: TGTGCCAGCAGCACGTTACAGGTTGCGGAAAAACTGTTTTTT; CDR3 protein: CASSTLQVAEKLFF
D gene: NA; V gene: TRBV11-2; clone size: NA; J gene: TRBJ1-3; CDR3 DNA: TGTGCCAGCAGCTTAGCGGCGCCGAAGCTCAGGGTGTACGGAAACACCATATATTTT; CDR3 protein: CASSLAAPKLRVYGNTIYF
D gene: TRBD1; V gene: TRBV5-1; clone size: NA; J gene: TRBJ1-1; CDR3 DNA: TGCGCCAGCAGCTTGTCCCCGGGACAGGGGTCTGAAGCTTTCTTT; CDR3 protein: CASSLSPGQGSEAFF